The rows below give T cell receptor beta chains drawn from one sample of a study of OX40 agonist ivuxolimab in advanced cancers. Sequenced by immunoSEQ multiplex PCR; TCRdb stores in-frame clones only, minus some. In the table there are tens of thousands of clones, more than 75% of which are singletons. Sequencing used CD4+ or CD8+ T cells sorted from blood, obtained in a trial of the OX40 agonist ivuxolimab. The source is an adult with an advanced solid tumor such as melanoma, head and neck, liver or kidney cancer. The CDR3 runs from the conserved cysteine through the conserved F or W. A D gene is named only where the DNA matches it firmly. Not every row has a clone size; where given, it reads once, few, many or a size class.

>TRBJ2-1|NA|TRBV5-1|NA
CASSLEVGGPNYNEQFF
TGCGCCAGCAGCTTGGAAGTGGGGGGCCCCAACTACAATGAGCAGTTCTTC
>TRBJ2-1|NA|TRBV7-3|NA
CASSLTFAGEQFF
TGTGCCAGCAGCTTAACATTCGCAGGTGAGCAGTTCTTC
>TRBJ2-7|NA|TRBV9|NA
CASSARKGNLYEQYF
TGTGCCAGCAGCGCCCGAAAAGGGAACCTCTACGAGCAGTACTTC
>TRBJ2-7|once|TRBV7-3|NA
CASSMGEEQYF
TGTGCCAGTTCGATGGGGGAGGAGCAGTACTTC
>TRBJ2-3|NA|TRBV7-3|TRBD1
CASSSGQSTDTQYF
TGTGCCAGCAGCTCGGGACAGAGCACAGATACGCAGTATTTT
>TRBJ1-4|NA|TRBV18|NA
CASSSTGTQEKLFF
TGTGCCAGCTCATCCACCGGGACACAAGAAAAACTGTTTTTT
>TRBJ1-4|NA|TRBV28|NA
CASSLLSLRKLFF
TGTGCCAGCAGTTTACTAAGTTTGCGAAAACTGTTTTTT
>TRBJ1-1|once|TRBV6-5|NA
CASSVKGNTEAFF
TGTGCCAGCAGCGTCAAGGGGAACACTGAAGCTTTCTTT
>TRBJ1-1|NA|TRBV6-6|NA
CASSRGAEAFF
TGTGCCAGCAGCCGGGGGGCTGAAGCTTTCTTT
>TRBJ1-1|NA|TRBV20-1|NA
CSGRTVEAFF
TGCAGTGGAAGGACAGTTGAAGCTTTCTTT
>TRBJ1-2|NA|TRBV27|NA
CASSLSGNGYTF
TGTGCCAGCAGTTTATCAGGGAATGGCTACACCTTC
>TRBJ1-3|NA|TRBV7-2|TRBD1
CASSLVGTASGNTIYF
TGTGCCAGCAGCTTAGTTGGGACAGCCTCTGGAAACACCATATATTTT
>TRBJ1-2|NA|TRBV6-4|NA
CASSEFGGTYGYTF
TGTGCCAGCAGTGAGTTTGGAGGGACCTATGGCTACACCTTC
>TRBJ2-7|NA|TRBV6-5|NA
CASSLNPTGLPGEQYF
TGTGCCAGCAGTTTAAATCCGACAGGCCTGCCGGGCGAGCAGTACTTC
>TRBJ2-5|once|TRBV5-1|TRBD1
CASSPGQGMAETQYF
TGCGCCAGCAGCCCTGGACAGGGTATGGCAGAGACCCAGTACTTC
>TRBJ1-2|NA|TRBV6-6|NA
CASRSANPEAGGYTF
TGTGCCAGTCGGTCCGCAAACCCAGAGGCTGGCGGCTACACCTTC
>TRBJ2-3|NA|TRBV27|NA
CASSPHEEATDTQYF
TGTGCCAGCAGTCCCCACGAGGAGGCGACAGATACGCAGTATTTT
>TRBJ2-5|NA|TRBV5-1|NA
CASSLVGGPGETQYF
TGCGCCAGCAGCTTGGTTGGTGGACCTGGGGAGACCCAGTACTTC
>TRBJ2-5|NA|TRBV15|NA
CATSRGWETQYF
TGTGCCACCAGCAGAGGTTGGGAGACCCAGTACTTC
>TRBJ1-1|NA|TRBV29-1|NA
CSVHRTMNTEAFF
TGCAGCGTCCACAGGACAATGAACACTGAAGCTTTCTTT
>TRBJ2-5|NA|TRBV2|NA
CASSTGTVGETQYF
TGTGCCAGCAGTACGGGAACGGTGGGAGAGACCCAGTACTTC
>TRBJ1-5|NA|TRBV18|NA
CASSIRADSNQPQHF
TGTGCCAGCTCGATCCGGGCCGATAGCAATCAGCCCCAGCATTTT
>TRBJ1-6|few|TRBV6-5|NA
CASRIQNSPLHF
TGTGCCAGCAGGATCCAGAATTCACCCCTCCACTTT
>TRBJ2-3|NA|TRBV7-9|NA
CASRPTDTQYF
TGTGCCAGCAGACCGACAGATACGCAGTATTTT
>TRBJ1-1|NA|TRBV4-3|NA
CASRQDYGDVREAFF
TGCGCCAGCAGGCAAGATTACGGGGATGTGAGAGAAGCTTTCTTT
>TRBJ2-7|NA|TRBV5-4|TRBD1
CASSPTGQGYEQYF
TGTGCCAGCAGCCCCACAGGACAGGGGTACGAGCAGTACTTC
>TRBJ2-7|NA|TRBV5-1|NA
CASSRSATAGEQYF
TGCGCCAGCAGCCGCTCCGCGACGGCAGGCGAGCAGTACTTC
>TRBJ2-7|once|TRBV5-1|NA
CASSFSRTYEQYF
TGTGCCAGCAGCTTTTCCAGAACCTACGAGCAGTACTTC
>TRBJ1-4|NA|TRBV6-6|NA
CASARGGSNEKLFF
TGTGCCAGCGCCCGGGGGGGTTCTAATGAAAAACTGTTTTTT
>TRBJ1-3|NA|TRBV7-4|NA
CASSLGGISGNTIYF
TGTGCCAGCAGCCTCGGGGGCATCTCTGGAAACACCATATATTTT
>TRBJ1-1|NA|TRBV18|TRBD1
CASRGQGATGTEAFF
TGTGCCAGCCGTGGACAGGGGGCGACGGGCACTGAAGCTTTCTTT
>TRBJ1-2|NA|TRBV2|NA
CASSGTANYGYTF
TGTGCCAGCAGTGGGACGGCAAACTATGGCTACACCTTC
>TRBJ1-2|NA|TRBV9|NA
CASSVLADYGYTF
TGTGCCAGCAGCGTTCTAGCCGACTATGGCTACACCTTC
>TRBJ2-7|NA|TRBV11-2|NA
CASSLETAEQYF
TGTGCCAGCAGCTTAGAGACAGCGGAGCAGTACTTC
>TRBJ1-5|NA|TRBV5-1|NA
CASSLGGRGQPQHF
TGCGCCAGCAGCTTGGGGGGCAGGGGCCAGCCCCAGCATTTT
>TRBJ1-1|NA|TRBV28|NA
CASSITGRAFF
TGTGCCAGCAGTATCACAGGGCGCGCTTTCTTT
>TRBJ2-5|NA|TRBV5-1|NA
CASSLEVSGGTETQYF
TGCGCCAGCAGCTTGGAGGTTAGTGGGGGGACAGAGACCCAGTACTTC
>TRBJ2-7|once|TRBV6-5|NA
CASSRSGVSYEQYF
TGTGCCAGCAGCCGTAGCGGCGTCTCCTACGAGCAGTACTTC
>TRBJ2-2|NA|TRBV7-2|NA
CASTLGSGELFF
TGTGCCAGCACCTTGGGGTCCGGGGAGCTGTTTTTT
>TRBJ1-1|NA|TRBV7-2|TRBD1
CASSADRSKEAFF
TGTGCCAGCAGCGCGGACAGGAGCAAAGAAGCTTTCTTT
>TRBJ1-3|NA|TRBV5-6|NA
CASSLDRAAGNTIYF
TGTGCCAGCAGCTTGGACAGGGCTGCAGGAAACACCATATATTTT
>TRBJ1-5|NA|TRBV6-1|NA
CASSEEAGVPQHF
TGTGCCAGCAGTGAAGAGGCCGGGGTGCCCCAGCATTTT